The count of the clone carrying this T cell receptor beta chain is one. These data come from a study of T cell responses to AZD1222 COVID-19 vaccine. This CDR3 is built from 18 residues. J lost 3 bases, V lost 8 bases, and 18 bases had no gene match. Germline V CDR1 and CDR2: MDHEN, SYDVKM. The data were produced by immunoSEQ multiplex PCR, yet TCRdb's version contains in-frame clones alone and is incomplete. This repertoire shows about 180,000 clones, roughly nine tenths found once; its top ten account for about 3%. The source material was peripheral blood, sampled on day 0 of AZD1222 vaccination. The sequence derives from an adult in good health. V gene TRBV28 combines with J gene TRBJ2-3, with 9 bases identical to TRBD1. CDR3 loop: CASPPRDRATARTDTQYF. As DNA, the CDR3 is TGTGCCAGCCCCCCCCGGGACAGGGCCACCGCACGGACAGATACGCAGTATTTT.